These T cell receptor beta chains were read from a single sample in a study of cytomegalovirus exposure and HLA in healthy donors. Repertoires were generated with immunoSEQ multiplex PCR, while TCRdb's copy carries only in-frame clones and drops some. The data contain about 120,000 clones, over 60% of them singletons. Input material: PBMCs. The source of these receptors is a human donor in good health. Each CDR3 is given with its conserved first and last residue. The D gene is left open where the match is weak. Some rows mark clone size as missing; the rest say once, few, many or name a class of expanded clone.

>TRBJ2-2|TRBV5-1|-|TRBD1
TGCGCCAGCAGGACGGACAGGGCGGACACCGGGGAGCTGTTTTTT
CASRTDRADTGELFF
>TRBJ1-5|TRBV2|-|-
TGTGCCAGCAGTGAAAGCCGCTCCCCCGCTCAGCCCCAGCATTTT
CASSESRSPAQPQHF
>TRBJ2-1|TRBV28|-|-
TGTGCCAGCAGTTGGGGGGTGTACAATGAGCAGTTCTTC
CASSWGVYNEQFF
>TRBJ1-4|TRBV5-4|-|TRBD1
TGTGCCAGCAGCTTGGGACAGGGCTTTGGTGTTGAAAAACTGTTTTTT
CASSLGQGFGVEKLFF
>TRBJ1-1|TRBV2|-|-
TGTGCCAGCAGTGGCGTTACGTACACTGAAGCTTTCTTT
CASSGVTYTEAFF
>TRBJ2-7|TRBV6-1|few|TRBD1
TGTGCCAGCAGTGAAGTAGGGACAGGGGGTTACGAGCAGTACTTC
CASSEVGTGGYEQYF
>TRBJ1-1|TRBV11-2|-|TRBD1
TGTGCCAGCAGCCCCGGGACAGGGGGAAACACTGAAGCTTTCTTT
CASSPGTGGNTEAFF
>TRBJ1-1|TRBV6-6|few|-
TGTGCCAGCAGTTACACAGCTACTGAAGCTTTCTTT
CASSYTATEAFF
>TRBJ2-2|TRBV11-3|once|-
TGTGCCAGCAGCTCCACCGGGGTCACCGGGGAGCTGTTTTTT
CASSSTGVTGELFF
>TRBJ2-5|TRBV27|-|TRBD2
TGTGCCAGCAGACTTCGGGGGGGCCGGGAGACCCAGTACTTC
CASRLRGGRETQYF
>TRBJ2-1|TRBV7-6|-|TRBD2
TGTGCCAGCAGCTTAGACCGCGGGACTACGAATGAGCAGTTCTTC
CASSLDRGTTNEQFF
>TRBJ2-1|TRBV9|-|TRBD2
TGTGCCAGCAGCGTCTCGGGGGGAGACAATGAGCAGTTCTTC
CASSVSGGDNEQFF
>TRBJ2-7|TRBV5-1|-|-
TGCGCCAGCAGCTCGTGGGACAGGACTAGCTCCTACGAGCAGTACTTC
CASSSWDRTSSYEQYF